The present entry profiles one TCR beta chain with its context. Its target is unknown. Germline CDR1 is SGHVS and CDR2 is FQNEAQ. Trimming took 0 bases from V and 4 from J; bases not matched to a gene: 6. This CDR3 has 16 residues. The PCR was carried out with 60 Vbeta primers and 13 Jbeta primers. Here immunoSEQ multiplex PCR was the method, and the copy in TCRdb shows in-frame clones only, minus some. The repertoire holds around 200,000 clones, with around 76% as singletons. The sample comes from a study of cytomegalovirus exposure and HLA in healthy donors. Study results and caveats: A later analysis found common viral pathogens apparently linked to several of the most significant clusters.

The rearrangement uses TRBV7-8 and TRBJ2-1; 7 nucleotides match TRBD2. Sequenced: PBMCs. The TCR sequence derives from a man in his forties in good health and CMV-seropositive. The CDR3 DNA reads as TGTGCCAGCAGCTTAGCGACTAGCTCCATTTACAATGAGCAGTTCTTC. This sequence encodes CASSLATSSIYNEQFF.